The entry below describes one T cell receptor (beta chain). The sample comes from a study of blood T cell repertoires in COVID-19. Study summary: Both acute and convalescent COVID-19 samples were obtained from the United States, Italy and Spain. The cDNA or gDNA used as material had been derived from T cells, B-cell-depleted T cells, or PBMCs.

As originally analysed: Amplification of reference gene primers was used by the study to estimate nucleated cell counts. Profiling relied on immunoSEQ multiplex PCR, and the TCRdb table lists in-frame clones only, not all of them. The DNA gave D and trimming, while V, J and clone size come from that table. The sample shows about 150,000 clones, 70% to 90% of them seen only once. V lost 4 bases and J lost 4; bases outside the gene matches: 2. The CDR3 is 16 amino acids. CDR1 and CDR2 (germline): SGHDT, YYEEEE. V is TRBV5-6 and J is TRBJ2-2; 15 positions agree with TRBD2. This sequence was found in a man aged 55 to 70 with active or convalescent COVID-19. Sequenced: peripheral blood. CDR3: CASSLGLAGGTGELFF. CDR3 coding DNA: TGTGCCAGCAGCCTGGGACTAGCGGGAGGCACCGGGGAGCTGTTTTTT.